The 20 T cell receptor beta chains below were found in one sample sequenced in a study of cytomegalovirus exposure and HLA in healthy donors. The PCR contained 60 Vbeta and 13 Jbeta primers. Some clones are missing from TCRdb's copy, which holds only in-frame ones; the method was immunoSEQ multiplex PCR. The data hold roughly 140,000 clones, with around 82% observed a single time. Specimen: PBMCs. These receptors came from a woman aged 45-65 years in good health and CMV-seropositive.

The rearrangement joins TRBV19 to TRBJ2-1, with 10 nucleotides matching TRBD1. CDR3 size: 15 residues. Germline V lookup: CDR1 LNHDA, CDR2 SQIVND (reference sequence). The junction had 5 bases not matched to a gene; V was cut back by 1 base and J by 8 bases. Written as DNA, the CDR3 is TGTGCCAGTAGTATAGGACACGGACAGGGGGATGAGCAGTTCTTC. Its protein is CASSIGHGQGDEQFF.

This chain links TRBV7-8 with TRBJ2-2; 12 bases line up with TRBD2. V shed 4 bases, J shed 3 bases, and the junction held 6 bases outside the gene matches. The CDR3 consists of 17 residues. Germline CDR1 is SGHVS and CDR2 is FQNEAQ. The CDR3 here is CASSSLAGGLDTGELFF. Here the CDR3 DNA reads TGTGCCAGCAGCTCTCTAGCGGGGGGGCTGGACACCGGGGAGCTGTTTTTT.

The chain links TRBV5-1 to TRBJ1-2; TRBD1 matches 7 bases. Germline-derived CDR1 and CDR2 are SGHRS and YFSETQ. V was pared by 0 bases and J by 3 bases, with 8 bases of the junction left unmatched. The CDR3 is made up of 16 amino acids. The CDR3 sequence is CASSLESAGQDYGYTF. In nucleotides, the CDR3 is TGCGCCAGCAGCTTGGAAAGCGCCGGACAGGACTATGGCTACACCTTC.

V gene TRBV19 combines with J gene TRBJ1-5; D is unclear. Germline assignment: CDR1 LNHDA and CDR2 SQIVND (reference sequence). Trimming left V 5 bases short and J 2 bases short, with 16 bases between. This CDR3 is built from 16 residues. The CDR3 DNA follows: TGTGCCAGTAGTGAGCGACCTGGGTTAGGCAATCAGCCCCAGCATTTT. Translation gives CASSERPGLGNQPQHF.

V is TRBV4-2 and J is TRBJ2-2, with 15 bases identical to TRBD2. V lost 5 bases and J lost 4; bases outside the gene matches: 11. The CDR3 sequence is 19 residues long. Germline V gene data show CDR1 as LGHNA and CDR2 as YNFKEQ. CDR3: CASSFRTSGGAVGTGELFF. Here the CDR3 DNA reads TGTGCCAGCAGCTTCCGGACTAGCGGGGGGGCAGTCGGCACCGGGGAGCTGTTTTTT.

V and J are TRBV9 and TRBJ1-2; no clear D. Trimming stripped 3 bases from V and 4 bases from J, with 13 bases between. The CDR3 loop spans 14 amino acids. Germline V gene data show CDR1 as SGDLS and CDR2 as YYNGEE. This CDR3 is CASSDLLPPYGYTF. CDR3 nucleotides: TGTGCCAGCAGCGACCTACTGCCCCCCTATGGCTACACCTTC.

The chain combines TRBV27 with TRBJ2-7; D call uncertain. Germline-derived CDR1 and CDR2 are MNHEY and SMNVEV (reference sequence). The CDR3 totals 13 residues. V was shortened by 2 bases and J by 2 bases, with 7 bases between the two germline ends. The CDR3 DNA reads as TGTGCCAGCAGTTTAGGGCCTCCCTACGAGCAGTACTTC. Translation: CASSLGPPYEQYF.

The J gene is TRBJ1-6, the V gene TRBV6-6; the D is unclear. Germline V gene data show CDR1 as MNHNY and CDR2 as SVGAGI (reference sequence). Trimming took 0 bases from V and 7 from J, leaving 10 bases between them. The length of the CDR3 is 15 residues. The CDR3 DNA follows: TGTGCCAGCAGTTACTCGAGCACTAGCAATTCACCCCTCCACTTT. Translated: CASSYSSTSNSPLHF.

This clone was detected a few times. V usage is TRBV13 and J usage is TRBJ2-7; 11 positions match TRBD1. The ends lost 5 bases at V and 1 base at J; junction bases unmatched: 7. Germline V gene sequence: CDR1 PRHDT, CDR2 FYEKMQ (reference sequence). This CDR3 region has 16 residues. The CDR3 DNA reads TGTGCCAGCAGCCTGGGACAGGGGGTTCTGTCCTACGAGCAGTACTTC. As protein: CASSLGQGVLSYEQYF.

The CDR3: CASSYSRTGGTEAFF. As DNA, the CDR3 is TGTGCCAGCAGTTACTCACGGACAGGGGGGACTGAAGCTTTCTTT. The V call is TRBV6-5, the J call TRBJ1-1; TRBD1 agrees at 10 bases. J was trimmed by 5 bases and V by 0 bases; bases with no gene match: 3. The CDR3 has 15 amino acids. Germline CDR1 MNHEY, CDR2 SVGAGI.

This clone has a handful of counts. V gene TRBV5-6 combines with J gene TRBJ1-2, with 9 bases identical to TRBD1. Germline V gives CDR1 SGHDT, CDR2 YYEEEE. The CDR3 spans 15 residues. V was pared by 3 bases and J by 3 bases, with 6 bases of the junction left unmatched. The DNA for the CDR3 is TGTGCCAGCAGCTATGGACAGGGGACCCACTATGGCTACACCTTC. Amino acids: CASSYGQGTHYGYTF.

In its sample, this clone was seen a few times. This chain links TRBV6-1 with TRBJ1-1, with 8 bases lining up with TRBD1. The CDR3 contains 12 residues. With 6 bases clipped from V and 6 bases from J, the junction kept 3 bases outside the gene matches. Germline CDR1 reads MNHNS; CDR2 reads SASEGT. The chain's CDR3 is CASSDRGAEAFF. CDR3 DNA: TGTGCCAGCAGCGACAGGGGAGCTGAAGCTTTCTTT.

The rearrangement links TRBV7-6 to TRBJ1-1, with D possibly being TRBD1 (5 bases). Germline V CDR1 and CDR2: SGHVS, FNYEAQ. The CDR3 covers 13 residues. Trimming removed 5 bases at V and 2 bases at J, with 9 bases between. The CDR3 reads CASSGGGNTEAFF. CDR3 sequence (DNA): TGTGCCAGCAGCGGGGGAGGTAACACTGAAGCTTTCTTT.

The chain couples TRBV15 to TRBJ1-4; D is perhaps TRBD1 (5 bases). This CDR3 comprises 13 residues. Per germline, CDR1 LNHNV and CDR2 YYDKDF (reference sequence). Between the trimmed V and J ends, which lost 3 bases and 7 bases, there was a span of 9 bases. CDR3 loop: CATSSGGAEKLFF. In DNA form, the CDR3 reads TGTGCCACCAGCAGCGGAGGGGCTGAAAAACTGTTTTTT.

The J gene is TRBJ2-3, the V gene TRBV9; 7 positions match TRBD2. Looked up from germline, CDR1 is SGDLS and CDR2 is YYNGEE. The V and J ends lost 3 bases and 4 bases, in that order; junction bases with no gene match: 11. The CDR3 covers 16 residues. The CDR3 DNA reads TGTGCCAGCAGCGAACAGATTCAGGCGGGGGCAGATACGCAGTATTTT. This codes for CASSEQIQAGADTQYF.

This chain uses TRBV23-1 with TRBJ2-2, with D hard to call. TRBV23-1 is an open reading frame whose function is uncertain. The CDR3 has 16 amino acids. V was shortened by 1 base and J by 5 bases, with 14 bases between the two germline ends. This CDR3 is CASSQYKRVPTGELFF. In nucleotides, the CDR3 is TGCGCCAGCAGTCAATATAAGAGAGTCCCGACCGGGGAGCTGTTTTTT.

Only one count was recorded for this clone. V usage is TRBV19 and J usage is TRBJ2-6, with D tentatively TRBD2 (5 bases). V lost 5 bases and J lost 4, with 24 bases in between. The CDR3 is 19 residues long. Per the germline V gene, CDR1 is LNHDA and CDR2 is SQIVND (reference sequence). CDR3 sequence (DNA): TGTGCCAGTAGTCCTGAGGTTCGTCGGTGGGGAGCAGGGGCCAACGTCCTGACTTTC. Translating gives CASSPEVRRWGAGANVLTF.

The chain has TRBV5-6 and TRBJ1-3; D unclear. Germline V CDR1 and CDR2: SGHDT, YYEEEE. V lost 0 bases to trimming and J lost 0 bases, with 7 bases between them. CDR3 size: 15 residues. CDR3 bases: TGTGCCAGCAGCTTGGGACTGTTCTCTGGAAACACCATATATTTT. Encoded protein: CASSLGLFSGNTIYF.

Notes on this clone: One junction end disagrees with the germline gene, perhaps due to a read error. The CDR3 spells CASSQDGVWGQGLNF. The CDR3 DNA is TGCGCCAGCAGCCAAGATGGCGTATGGGGACAGGGTCTAAACTTC. This chain joins TRBV4-1 and TRBJ1-2, with 9 bases matching TRBD1. CDR3 length: 15 amino acids. The germline gives CDR1 MGHRA, CDR2 YSYEKL.

This sequence joins TRBV2 and TRBJ2-7, with 10 positions matching TRBD1. The CDR3 contains 15 residues. The V segment lost 5 bases and the J segment 2 bases; nucleotides outside the gene matches: 6. Germline-derived CDR1 and CDR2 are SNHLY and FYNNEI. The CDR3 loop is CASSSGTGVTYEQYF. The CDR3 DNA reads TGTGCCAGCAGTTCCGGGACAGGGGTAACCTACGAGCAGTACTTC.